This T cell receptor (beta chain) was recovered during a study of tumor-infiltrating lymphocytes in primary liver carcinoma. Total RNA amounting to 500 ng was the source from which TCR beta cDNA was made with a constant-region primer. Three nested multiplex PCR rounds of slightly modified ARM-PCR generated TCR beta libraries. Researchers ran the first two PCR rounds for 10 cycles each with TRBV1-TRBV30 forward primers and a C-beta reverse primer. TCRdb analysed the multiplex PCR reads with MiXCR anew, one entry per CDR3 protein. The sample gives 75,000 or so distinct CDR3 sequences, roughly two thirds of which show up once; 28% is in the top ten. Study-wide results and caveats: With p = 0.039, the top-250-clone fraction in tumors significantly exceeded that in blood. Paired tumor-adjacent and tumor-blood samples overlapped less than tumor region pairs did.

Of note for this clonotype: Its antigen remains unknown. A read error may produce the germline difference seen at one junction end.

The V gene's germline CDR1 is MNHNY and CDR2 SVGAGI (reference sequence). The CDR3 is made up of 18 amino acids. Extraction of RNA together with DNA used about 20-34 mg of unsorted bulk tissue. The clonotype was recovered from a man aged 35-49 years with primary liver carcinoma and hepatitis B virus infection. Sequenced: liver tumor tissue from sampling region 4. As for subset: tumor region T4, right-lateral pole. J is TRBJ2-1 and V is TRBV6-6; 8 nucleotides match TRBD2. CDR3 loop: CASSYSTIAGRAYNEQFF. The CDR3, as DNA: TGTGCCAGCAGTTACTCCACTATAGCGGGAAGGGCCTACAATGAACAGTTCTTC.